The sequence of this T cell receptor beta chain was determined in a study of T-cell reconstitution after alpha-beta-depleted transplantation in children. Unique molecular identifiers were incorporated when the TCRbeta library was constructed. TCRdb re-analysed the PCR reads in MiXCR, keeping a single row per CDR3 protein. The data contain some 220,000 distinct CDR3 sequences, around 9.6% of them singletons. This CDR3 is 13 amino acids long. With 7 bases removed from V and 2 bases from J, the gap between germline ends came to 6 bases. This clonotype was seen a handful of times. The rearrangement links TRBV12-3 or TRBV12-4 to TRBJ2-6; D is unresolved. This sequence was found in a human donor who donated a stem cell graft to a child with acute lymphoblastic leukemia. Sequenced material: PBMCs from the stem cell graft donor, taken from the stem cell graft. In DNA form, the CDR3 reads TGTGCCAGCATCCCGACTGGGGCCAACGTCCTGACTTTC. It is translated as CASIPTGANVLTF.